Listed below are T cell receptor beta chains from one sample, sequenced in a study of Graves' ophthalmopathy and Graves' hyperthyroidism. TCRdb passed the multiplex PCR reads through MiXCR, listing each CDR3 protein once. The sample includes 200,000 to 300,000 distinct CDR3 sequences, around 50% of them seen just once. Input material: peripheral blood. These receptors were taken from an adult man with Graves' ophthalmopathy. CDR3s include the opening cysteine and the closing phenylalanine or tryptophan. A D gene is named only where the DNA matches it firmly. Clone size is shown for a subset of rows, as once, few, many or a class of expanded clone.

cdr3_nt | cdr3_aa | clone_size | v_call | d_call | j_call
TGTGCCAGCAGTATGGACAACTCTGGGGCCAACGTCCTGACTTTC | CASSMDNSGANVLTF | - | TRBV12-3/TRBV12-4 | - | TRBJ2-6
TGCGCCAGCAGTACAAACAGGAACACCGGGGAGCTGTTTTTT | CASSTNRNTGELFF | - | TRBV10-1 | - | TRBJ2-2
TGTGCCAGCACCGCCTCGACAGGGACCGAGCAGTACTTC | CASTASTGTEQYF | - | TRBV12-3/TRBV12-4 | TRBD1 | TRBJ2-7
TGTGCCAGCAGGACCTTACAAGGGAACGGAAACACCATATATTTT | CASRTLQGNGNTIYF | few | TRBV12-3/TRBV12-4 | - | TRBJ1-3
TGTGCCAGCAGCCTAAGTTCGACAGGGGGCGGCTATGGCTACACCTTC | CASSLSSTGGGYGYTF | - | TRBV27 | TRBD1 | TRBJ1-2
TGTGCCAGCAGCTTTTGGGCTAGCGGGGGAAACACCGGGGAGCTGTTTTTT | CASSFWASGGNTGELFF | - | TRBV11-1 | TRBD2 | TRBJ2-2
TGTGCCAGCAGTTTCCGGGACACGGATCAGCCCCAGCATTTT | CASSFRDTDQPQHF | few | TRBV12-3/TRBV12-4 | - | TRBJ1-5
TGCAGCGTTAATGCAGGCGATAATCAGCCCCAGCATTTT | CSVNAGDNQPQHF | - | TRBV29-1 | - | TRBJ1-5
TGCAGCTCCGGGCAGGGGGCTAGCTATGGCTACACCTTC | CSSGQGASYGYTF | once | TRBV29-1 | TRBD1 | TRBJ1-2
TGTGCCAGCAGCTTACAGGGATATAACACTGAAGCTTTCTTT | CASSLQGYNTEAFF | few | TRBV5-8 | - | TRBJ1-1
TGCAGCGTTATGAGGGGGGCGAGAGAAAAACTGTTTTTT | CSVMRGAREKLFF | - | TRBV29-1 | - | TRBJ1-4
TGTGCCTGGAGTGTCGATAGCCAGGGGAAGGGGGAAGCTTTCTTT | CAWSVDSQGKGEAFF | - | TRBV30 | - | TRBJ1-1
TGTGCCAGCAGCTTCCCGGGGGTCAACGTCCTGACTTTC | CASSFPGVNVLTF | - | TRBV7-3 | - | TRBJ2-6
TGTGCCAGCAGTTACGATACGTGGGCCGACTATGGCTACACCTTC | CASSYDTWADYGYTF | once | TRBV27 | - | TRBJ1-2
TGCAGCGTTGAATGGTCGGGGAATGAAAAACTGTTTTTT | CSVEWSGNEKLFF | - | TRBV29-1 | - | TRBJ1-4
TGCAGTGCTAGAGATAGGAATAGCAATCAGCCCCAGCATTTT | CSARDRNSNQPQHF | - | TRBV20-1 | - | TRBJ1-5
TGTGCCCGTAGTACTCCTTCAGATTACACTGAAGCTTTCTTT | CARSTPSDYTEAFF | - | TRBV19 | - | TRBJ1-1
TGCGCCAGCAGCCAAGATTGGGCTAGCGGCGAGCAGTACTTC | CASSQDWASGEQYF | - | TRBV5-1 | TRBD2 | TRBJ2-7
TGTGCCAGCAGCCCCCGAATAGCGGGGGGAGAGACCCAGTACTTC | CASSPRIAGGETQYF | few | TRBV7-9 | TRBD2 | TRBJ2-5
TGTGCCAGCAGTGATGGGGGCGCGATGAACACTGAAGCTTTCTTT | CASSDGGAMNTEAFF | few | TRBV2 | - | TRBJ1-1
TGCAGTGCTAGAGACCTCCCTGGTTCGTACCAAGAGACCCAGTACTTC | CSARDLPGSYQETQYF | - | TRBV20-1 | - | TRBJ2-5
TGTGCCAGCAGACCCGGGCGCGGGGGAGCTTTCTTT | CASRPGRGGAFF | - | TRBV6-4 | - | TRBJ1-1
TGCAGTGCTAGAGGGCGGGGGCGGCCTAATGAAAAACTGTTTTTT | CSARGRGRPNEKLFF | - | TRBV20-1 | - | TRBJ1-4
TGTGCCAGCAGTTTCAGGGAGGGATACACTGAAGCTTTCTTT | CASSFREGYTEAFF | - | TRBV12-3/TRBV12-4 | - | TRBJ1-1
TGTGCCAGCAGCCGGGGACTTAACACCGGGGAGCTGTTTTTT | CASSRGLNTGELFF | - | TRBV7-3 | - | TRBJ2-2
TGTGCCAGCAGCACACCTCCTGAGACCCAGTACTTC | CASSTPPETQYF | - | TRBV12-3/TRBV12-4 | - | TRBJ2-5
TGCGCCAGCAGCCCGAGGGTGCGGGGGGCGAAGAAGGAGACCCAGTACTTC | CASSPRVRGAKKETQYF | - | TRBV5-1 | TRBD2 | TRBJ2-5
TGCAGTGCTAGACGTAGTAGCACAGATACGCAGTATTTT | CSARRSSTDTQYF | - | TRBV20-1 | - | TRBJ2-3
TGCGCCAGCGCCCCGGTAAGAACTACCTACGAGCAGTACTTC | CASAPVRTTYEQYF | - | TRBV4-3 | - | TRBJ2-7
TGCGCCAGCAGCTTGGGAGGAACCTACGAGCAGTACTTC | CASSLGGTYEQYF | many | TRBV5-1 | - | TRBJ2-7
TGCAGTGCTAGCACGGAGGTTGGTAGCGGGTACGAGCAGTACTTC | CSASTEVGSGYEQYF | - | TRBV20-1 | TRBD2 | TRBJ2-7
TGCAGCGTTGAAGATCTTAAGGGACAGACCTACGAGCAGTACTTC | CSVEDLKGQTYEQYF | few | TRBV29-1 | TRBD1 | TRBJ2-7
TGTGCCAGCAATGAGGGAAATCAGCCCCAGCATTTT | CASNEGNQPQHF | - | TRBV28 | - | TRBJ1-5
TGTGCCATCAGTGAAGTTAGGACAGTCGAGACCCAGTACTTC | CAISEVRTVETQYF | - | TRBV10-3 | - | TRBJ2-5
TGTGCCAGCAGCGCGGGGGATCGGGGTTTGCGTGGCTACACCTTC | CASSAGDRGLRGYTF | many | TRBV5-8 | - | TRBJ1-2
TGTGCCATCAGTGACGGCTACTACGAGCAGTACTTC | CAISDGYYEQYF | few | TRBV10-3 | - | TRBJ2-7
TGCAGTGCTAGAGATCCCCACAGGGCTAATCAGCCCCAGCATTTT | CSARDPHRANQPQHF | - | TRBV20-1 | - | TRBJ1-5
TGCGCCAGCAGCAGGCGAGGTTTTTCGAACACCGGGGAGCTGTTTTTT | CASSRRGFSNTGELFF | - | TRBV4-3 | - | TRBJ2-2
TGTGCCAGCAGACCACCGGACACATCTGGAAACACCATATATTTT | CASRPPDTSGNTIYF | few | TRBV12-3/TRBV12-4 | - | TRBJ1-3
TGTGCCAGCAGCTCTCAGCCAACTGGGGCCAACGTCCTGACTTTC | CASSSQPTGANVLTF | many | TRBV7-3 | - | TRBJ2-6
TGTGCCACGCTAGCGGAAGTTAACACCGGGGAGCTGTTTTTT | CATLAEVNTGELFF | few | TRBV10-3 | TRBD2 | TRBJ2-2
TGCGCCAGCAGCCTCAAAAATGGGCAGACCAACTACGAGCAGTACTTC | CASSLKNGQTNYEQYF | - | TRBV4-1 | - | TRBJ2-7
TGTGCCATCAGTGAGTCAACGACAGGGGGCAATTCACCCCTCCACTTT | CAISESTTGGNSPLHF | few | TRBV10-3 | TRBD1 | TRBJ1-6
TGTGCCATCAGTGGGAGCGAGGCCGGGGAGCTGTTTTTT | CAISGSEAGELFF | few | TRBV10-3 | - | TRBJ2-2
TGTGCCAGCAGCCCTACCTCTAGGAACACTGAAGCTTTCTTT | CASSPTSRNTEAFF | - | TRBV9 | - | TRBJ1-1